This is a list of T cell receptor beta chains from one sample in a study of regulatory T cells in long-lasting Graves disease. MiXCR, applied by TCRdb to the multiplex PCR reads, yields one record per CDR3 protein. In the table there are more than 400,000 distinct CDR3 sequences, around 17% of which are singletons. These data were also filed under a second study, of T cells in Graves' hyperthyroidism and ophthalmopathy.

The sample consisted of peripheral blood mononuclear cells (PBMCs), taken at new diagnosis, from a patient treated with antithyroid drugs. The receptors originated from a woman in her 30s with Graves disease. CDR3s include the opening cysteine and the closing phenylalanine or tryptophan. A D gene is named only where the DNA matches it firmly. Only part of the rows carry a size: once, few, many, or a class if the clone is expanded.

CDR3aa	CDR3nt	j_gene	v_gene	abundance	len	d_gene
CASSPRDTGEKLFF	TGTGCCAGCAGCCCCCGGGATACTGGTGAAAAACTGTTTTTT	TRBJ1-4	TRBV25-1	few	14	-
CAWTADPAGANVLTF	TGTGCCTGGACCGCCGATCCGGCTGGGGCCAACGTCCTGACTTTC	TRBJ2-6	TRBV30	-	15	-
CASSPGGGRNYGYTF	TGTGCCAGCTCACCAGGTGGGGGGCGGAACTATGGCTACACCTTC	TRBJ1-2	TRBV18	-	15	-
CASSFPGRDNEQFF	TGTGCCAGCAGCTTCCCCGGACGGGACAATGAGCAGTTCTTC	TRBJ2-1	TRBV13	few	14	-
CASRLTYSYEQYF	TGTGCCAGCAGACTTACATACAGCTACGAGCAGTACTTC	TRBJ2-7	TRBV28	many	13	-
CSALSAGQGPPGANVLTF	TGCAGTGCTCTTTCAGCAGGACAGGGCCCCCCTGGGGCCAACGTCCTGACTTTC	TRBJ2-6	TRBV20-1	few	18	TRBD1
CSARGGNPGLGGPTDTQYF	TGCAGTGCTAGAGGGGGGAATCCGGGACTTGGAGGACCCACAGATACGCAGTATTTT	TRBJ2-3	TRBV20-1	many	19	-
CASCQSTGELFF	TGTGCCAGCTGTCAGAGCACCGGGGAGCTGTTTTTT	TRBJ2-2	TRBV5-6	many	12	-
CASSYRLKEEQYF	TGTGCCAGCAGTTACCGCCTCAAAGAAGAGCAGTACTTC	TRBJ2-7	TRBV6-2/TRBV6-3	many	13	-
CASSPVDREEIPYAEAFF	TGTGCCAGCAGCCCCGTGGACAGGGAGGAAATTCCGTACGCTGAAGCTTTCTTT	TRBJ1-1	TRBV12-3/TRBV12-4	many	18	TRBD1
CASSPGTSGNQETQYF	TGTGCCAGCAGCCCTGGGACTAGCGGGAACCAAGAGACCCAGTACTTC	TRBJ2-5	TRBV5-1	many	16	TRBD2
CASSPSGNEQFF	TGTGCCAGCTCACCTAGCGGCAATGAGCAGTTCTTC	TRBJ2-1	TRBV18	many	12	-
CSANRQGANTEAFF	TGCAGTGCTAACCGACAGGGAGCGAACACTGAAGCTTTCTTT	TRBJ1-1	TRBV20-1	many	14	TRBD1
CASSWVSTTATRSAEQFF	TGTGCCAGCAGCTGGGTCTCGACCACAGCGACTAGAAGTGCTGAGCAGTTCTTC	TRBJ2-1	TRBV7-2	few	18	-
CSARVSAGASTDTQYF	TGCAGTGCTAGAGTGTCTGCGGGAGCCAGCACAGATACGCAGTATTTT	TRBJ2-3	TRBV20-1	many	16	TRBD2
CASSVEDPKRAQYF	TGTGCCAGCAGCGTAGAGGACCCCAAGCGGGCGCAGTACTTC	TRBJ2-7	TRBV7-8	many	14	-
CASSLSRMGRANTEAFF	TGTGCCAGCAGTTTATCTCGCATGGGCAGGGCTAACACTGAAGCTTTCTTT	TRBJ1-1	TRBV28	many	17	-
CASSSTTLRQETQYF	TGCGCCAGCAGCTCCACAACGCTGCGCCAAGAGACCCAGTACTTC	TRBJ2-5	TRBV5-1	many	15	-
CASSFGLESYEQYF	TGTGCCAGCAGTTTCGGGCTAGAAAGTTACGAGCAGTACTTC	TRBJ2-7	TRBV28	many	14	-
CASSLQGGSNQPQHF	TGTGCCAGCAGCCTACAGGGGGGGAGCAATCAGCCCCAGCATTTT	TRBJ1-5	TRBV3-1	many	15	TRBD1
CASSQDYAYYEQYF	TGTGCCAGCAGCCAAGATTACGCCTACTACGAGCAGTACTTC	TRBJ2-7	TRBV3-1	many	14	-
CASSQDLGDYEQYF	TGTGCCAGCAGCCAAGACTTGGGAGACTACGAGCAGTACTTC	TRBJ2-7	TRBV14	few	14	-
CASSPPTGGEDTGELFF	TGTGCCAGCAGTCCCCCAACAGGGGGCGAGGACACCGGGGAGCTGTTTTTT	TRBJ2-2	TRBV27	few	17	TRBD1